This T cell receptor beta chain comes out of a study of T-cell memory formation after mild COVID-19 (dated by TCRdb to the early 2020s). About the study as a whole: TCR sequence clusters from the two donors were largely donor specific. T-cell clones expanding and contracting after mild COVID-19 in two donors were tracked by longitudinal TCRalpha and TCRbeta repertoire sequencing. The cohort was made up of two young adult volunteers, one female and one male, who were previously healthy. What the study reported, not specific to this receptor: Some responding clones were detected in pre-infection memory, which suggested that pre-existing cross-reactive memory T cells had joined the SARS-CoV-2 response. Clones contracting from day 15 to 85 had balanced CD4/CD8 phenotypes, while a second wave expanding from day 15 to 37 was biased towards CD4+. Only two mild cases were covered by the study, and larger cohorts that include severe cases with pre-infection samples were considered necessary. Contracting CD4+ clones turned up mainly in the CM and EM memory subsets, whereas EMRA was where CD8+ clones were enriched. Whether the second-wave clones peaking on day 37 were SARS-CoV-2 specific was not confirmed.

This clonotype was picked up a small number of times. There is no known antigen for this receptor. No much larger clone is present one base from it, and per-base qualities are unavailable. Ficoll-Paque density gradient centrifugation was used to isolate PBMCs. This sample was sequenced with an Illumina NovaSeq 6000. Using 5'RACE with constant-segment primers, TCRalpha and TCRbeta cDNA libraries were constructed, with sample barcodes and unique molecular identifiers added in the process. Trizol reagent was used to extract RNA from every sample. Library amplification was performed in two PCR steps, and a second sample barcode and Illumina TruSeq adapters were introduced in the second step. Sequencing of the libraries was done on an Illumina NovaSeq, producing 2 x 150 bp paired-end reads. On the authors' methods: With migec v1.2.7, reads were demultiplexed and then collapsed into UMI-guided consensus sequences. With mixcr v2.1.11, UMI consensuses were aligned to TRA and TRB V and J templates and assembled into clonotypes. A clonotype was counted as expanded or contracted only when both edgeR and NoisET called the clonotype significant, with the noise models trained on biological replicates. edgeR calls used a false discovery rate-adjusted p below 0.01 and a log2 fold-change threshold of 1. As an exploratory analysis of dynamics, max-normalized trajectories of the 1000 most abundant clonotypes were examined by PCA with hierarchical clustering. Separately sequenced CD4+ and CD8+ repertoires were used to assign a CD4 or CD8 phenotype to each responding clone. TCRdb handled the public reads itself, with Q25 trimming in fastp and clone calling in MiXCR, and kept productive beta chains. CDR3 protein duplicates are merged, each entry listing the most common genes and DNA. The V and J calls and clone size are TCRdb's, not the authors'. The sample has over 350,000 distinct CDR3 sequences on record, roughly 26% of them singletons. The ten most abundant clones make up around 9% of the sample.

The sequenced sample consisted of PBMCs or a T cell subset sorted from them (not recorded which). The TCR was taken from an adult woman who had mild COVID-19 (a few samples of this study predate the infection). The sample titles of this study are shuffled in the database, so cell type and time point are left out; the donor was told from shared clones.

The sequence in DNA is TGTGCCAGCACCCGCAACCCGGGACACAAGCAGTTCTTC. This encodes CASTRNPGHKQFF. The sequence is built from TRBV3-1 and TRBJ2-1; the D gene is perhaps TRBD1, from 6 matching bases. CDR1 and CDR2, looked up from the germline V gene (reference sequence), are LGHDT and YNNKEL. V is pared back by 7 bases and J by 11 bases, with 18 bases lying between the germline termini. From the cysteine through the phenylalanine, the CDR3 covers 13 amino acids. Only the CDR3 DNA stays, 39 bases, in frame from base 1.